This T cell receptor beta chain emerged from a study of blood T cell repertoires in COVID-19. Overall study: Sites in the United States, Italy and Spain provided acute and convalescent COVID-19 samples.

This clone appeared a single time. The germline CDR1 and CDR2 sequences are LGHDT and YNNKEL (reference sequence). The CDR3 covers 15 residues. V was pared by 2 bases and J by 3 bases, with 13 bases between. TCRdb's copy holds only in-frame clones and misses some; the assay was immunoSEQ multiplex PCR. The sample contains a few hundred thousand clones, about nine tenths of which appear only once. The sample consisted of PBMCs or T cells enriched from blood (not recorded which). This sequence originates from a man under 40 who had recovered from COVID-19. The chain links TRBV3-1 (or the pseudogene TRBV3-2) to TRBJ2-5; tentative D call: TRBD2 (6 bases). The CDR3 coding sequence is TGTGCCAGCAGCCAACCGACTAGGATAAAAGAGACCCAGTACTTC. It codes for CASSQPTRIKETQYF.